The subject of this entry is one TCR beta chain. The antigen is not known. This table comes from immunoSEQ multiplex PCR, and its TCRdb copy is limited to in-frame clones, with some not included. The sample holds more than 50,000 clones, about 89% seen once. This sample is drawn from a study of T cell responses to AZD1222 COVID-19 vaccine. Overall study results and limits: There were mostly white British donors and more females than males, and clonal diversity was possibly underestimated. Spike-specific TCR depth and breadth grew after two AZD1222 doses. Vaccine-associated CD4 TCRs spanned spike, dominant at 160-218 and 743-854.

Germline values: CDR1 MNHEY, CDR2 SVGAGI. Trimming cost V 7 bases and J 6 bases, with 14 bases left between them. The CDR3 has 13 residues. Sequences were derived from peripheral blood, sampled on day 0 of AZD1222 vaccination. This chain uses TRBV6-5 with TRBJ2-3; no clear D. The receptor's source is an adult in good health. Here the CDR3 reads CASNWLVRDTQYF. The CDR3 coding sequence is TGTGCCAGCAATTGGCTAGTTCGGGATACGCAGTATTTT.